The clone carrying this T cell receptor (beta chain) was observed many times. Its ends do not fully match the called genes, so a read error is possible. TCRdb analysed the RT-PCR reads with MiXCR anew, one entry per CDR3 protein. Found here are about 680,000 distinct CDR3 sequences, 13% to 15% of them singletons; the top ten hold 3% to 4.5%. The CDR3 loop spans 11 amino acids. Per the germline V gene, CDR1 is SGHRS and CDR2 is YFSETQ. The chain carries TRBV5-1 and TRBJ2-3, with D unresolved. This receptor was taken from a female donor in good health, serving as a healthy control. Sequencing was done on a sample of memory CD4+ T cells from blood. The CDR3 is CASSLADTQYF. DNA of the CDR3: TGTGCCAGCAGCTTAGCAGATACGCAGTATTTT. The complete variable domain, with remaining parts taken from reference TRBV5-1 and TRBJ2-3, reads KAGVTQTPRYLIKTRGQQVTLSCSPISGHRSVSWYQQTPGQGLQFLFEYFSETQRNKGNFPGRFSGRQFSNSRSEMNVSTLELGDSALYLCASSLADTQYFGPGTRLTVL.